This TCR beta chain originates from a study of cytomegalovirus exposure and HLA in healthy donors. Overall study: An early release of data contained approximately 80 million unique TCRs, which came from HLA-typed donors.

Vbeta (60) and Jbeta (13) primers were used in the PCR. Clones were sequenced by immunoSEQ multiplex PCR, and TCRdb holds only the in-frame ones, with some missing. The sample has roughly 120,000 clones, approximately 78% seen once. This receptor was obtained from a man under 40 in good health and CMV-seropositive. The material sequenced was PBMCs.

CDR3 coding DNA: TGTGCTAGTGCCCAAAGCGGGGGGGGCGAAGAGACCCAGTACTTC. The encoded protein is CASAQSGGGEETQYF. The chain couples TRBV12-5 to TRBJ2-5, with 10 bases fitting TRBD2. With V trimmed by 7 bases and J by 3 bases, 8 bases remained unmatched. The CDR3 extends over 15 amino acids. CDR1 is LGHNT and CDR2 is FRNRAP in the germline V gene. Full variable domain (rest looked up from reference TRBV12-5 and TRBJ2-5): DARVTQTPRHKVTEMGQEVTMRCQPILGHNTVFWYRQTMMQGLELLAYFRNRAPLDDSGMPKDRFSAEMPDATLATLKIQPSEPRDSAVYFCASAQSGGGEETQYFGPGTRLLVL.